The 12 T cell receptor beta chains below all came from one sample that was sequenced in a study of T-cell memory formation after mild COVID-19. TCRdb re-called the 5' RACE reads with MiXCR, one entry per CDR3 protein. The repertoire holds roughly 350,000 distinct CDR3 sequences, with roughly 21% as singletons. The specimen sequenced was PBMCs or a T cell subset sorted from them (not recorded which). Receptor source: an adult woman who had mild COVID-19 (a few samples of this study predate the infection). Cell type and time point are not known.

The rearrangement links TRBV12-3 or TRBV12-4 to TRBJ1-6; D call uncertain. Trimming cost V 5 bases and J 5 bases, with 13 bases left between them. This CDR3 is 15 amino acids long. The CDR3 nucleotides are TGTGCCAGCAGTCCTCGGAAGTTGAATAATTCACCCCTCCACTTT. Residues: CASSPRKLNNSPLHF.

J is TRBJ2-5 and V is TRBV7-2; no clear D gene. Germline CDR1 and CDR2: SGHTA and FQGNSA. CDR3 length: 15 amino acids. V was cut by 0 bases and J by 2 bases, with 10 bases left in between. The CDR3 DNA reads TGTGCCAGCAGCTTAGCGCTGGTCGGACAAGAGACCCAGTACTTC. Translation gives CASSLALVGQETQYF.

The chain links TRBV3-1 to TRBJ2-3, with D tentatively TRBD2 (6 bases). Trimming left V 5 bases short and J 2 bases short, with 11 bases between. This CDR3 is 14 amino acids long. The germline gives CDR1 LGHDT, CDR2 YNNKEL (reference sequence). The CDR3 DNA sequence: TGTGCCAGCAGCACCCGGACTAACACAGATACGCAGTATTTT. It codes for CASSTRTNTDTQYF.

This clonotype was observed a handful of times. The chain employs TRBV24-1 and TRBJ1-1, with a weak D call TRBD1 (5 bases). Deletions cut 4 bases from V and 0 bases from J, with 8 bases between. The CDR3 is made up of 14 amino acids. The germline V gene encodes CDR1 KGHDR and CDR2 SFDVKD. The CDR3 coding sequence is TGTGCCACCAGTGAGGGCAGGGTGAACACTGAAGCTTTCTTT. Translating gives CATSEGRVNTEAFF.

This rearrangement joins TRBV7-2 to TRBJ2-1, with 7 bases lining up with TRBD2. The CDR3 is made up of 16 amino acids. Germline CDR1 and CDR2: SGHTA and FQGNSA. Trimming took 5 bases from V and 7 from J; bases not matched to a gene: 14. The CDR3: CASSQPGGGRSNEQFF. The DNA of the CDR3 is TGTGCCAGCAGCCAACCGGGGGGAGGAAGGTCGAATGAGCAGTTCTTC.

The chain combines TRBV4-1 with TRBJ2-5, with a weak D call TRBD2 (6 bases). From germline, CDR1 is MGHRA and CDR2 YSYEKL. The CDR3 consists of 13 residues. Between the trimmed V and J ends, which lost 1 base and 3 bases, there was a span of 6 bases. The chain's CDR3 is CASSQAGEETQYF. The CDR3 DNA is TGCGCCAGCAGCCAAGCGGGGGAAGAGACCCAGTACTTC.

This clonotype has only a few counts. The genes are TRBV11-2 and TRBJ1-6; D remains ambiguous. CDR1 is SGHAT, CDR2 FQNNGV, per germline. CDR3 length: 16 residues. The germline V and J ends were trimmed by 6 bases and 5 bases, with 17 bases remaining between them. Here the CDR3 reads CASSFDGLGHNSPLHF. CDR3 in DNA: TGTGCCAGCAGTTTTGACGGCCTAGGCCATAATTCACCCCTCCACTTT.

This clonotype was seen only a few times. V is TRBV12-3 or TRBV12-4 and J is TRBJ1-3; possibly TRBD1 for D (5 bases). The CDR3 is 15 amino acids. The V gene lost 6 bases and the J gene lost 0 bases, with 12 bases spanning the gap. CDR3 bases: TGTGCCAGCAGGGGGACGGACGGCTCTGGAAACACCATATATTTT. Its protein product is CASRGTDGSGNTIYF.

This clonotype was observed a few times. V usage is TRBV20-1 and J usage is TRBJ2-2, with a tentative D call TRBD2 (6 bases). The germline CDR1 and CDR2 sequences are DFQATT and SNEGSKA (reference sequence). Deletions cut 1 base from V and 5 bases from J, with 11 bases between. This CDR3 has 14 residues. The CDR3 reads CSARAGSRTGELFF. The CDR3 nucleotides are TGCAGTGCTAGAGCCGGGAGTAGGACCGGGGAGCTGTTTTTT.

This chain connects TRBV3-1 to TRBJ1-1; no clear D. Trimming pared 4 bases from V and 1 base from J, leaving 13 bases between. The CDR3 is 15 residues long. The germline V gene has CDR1 LGHDT and CDR2 YNNKEL (reference sequence). For the CDR3, the DNA is TGTGCCAGCAGCCGATGGACCCCGAAGAACACTGAAGCTTTCTTT. It specifies CASSRWTPKNTEAFF.

In this sample, this clonotype turned up a few times. The chain recombines TRBV7-2 with TRBJ2-1; weak D call: TRBD2 (5 bases). V was pared by 0 bases and J by 6 bases, with 12 bases between. The CDR3 length is 15 residues. Germline-derived CDR1 and CDR2 are SGHTA and FQGNSA. The CDR3: CASSLAGVLGNEQFF. CDR3 bases: TGTGCCAGCAGCTTAGCGGGAGTATTGGGCAATGAGCAGTTCTTC.

The gene calls are TRBV29-1 and TRBJ2-7; possibly TRBD2 for D (6 bases). The CDR3 totals 13 residues. The germline gives CDR1 SQVTM, CDR2 ANQGSEA. Deletions cut 4 bases from V and 3 bases from J, with 13 bases between. CDR3 sequence: CSVGGTLGYEQYF. CDR3 DNA sequence: TGCAGCGTTGGAGGGACTCTCGGCTACGAGCAGTACTTC.